A selection of T cell receptor beta chains follows, all from one sample in a study of CXCR3-negative and CXCR3-positive naive CD8 T cells. After re-calling the 5' RACE reads, TCRdb lists one entry per CDR3 protein, DNA absent. Recorded for this sample: 56,000 or so distinct CDR3 sequences. The sample consisted of memory CD8+ T cells from blood. These receptors were taken from a human donor in good health. Some clones in this sample may be carry-over from other donors' samples. Each CDR3 is given with its conserved first and last residue. Each record gives: V gene, J gene, CDR3 length, CDR3 protein.

V: TRBV4-2; J: TRBJ2-7; length: 15; CDR3: CASSQTTGTAYEQYF
V: TRBV12-3/TRBV12-4; J: TRBJ2-2; length: 15; CDR3: CASSRWGAQAGELFF
V: TRBV7-3; J: TRBJ2-5; length: 15; CDR3: CASSPRAEPWETQYF
V: TRBV6-2/TRBV6-3; J: TRBJ1-1; length: 16; CDR3: CASRVDRDALNTEAFF
V: TRBV21-1; J: TRBJ1-5; length: 16; CDR3: CASSKDRDVCNQPQHF
V: TRBV2; J: TRBJ1-2; length: 14; CDR3: CASSESLGGHGYTF
V: TRBV2; J: TRBJ2-2; length: 16; CDR3: CASTILAPGATGELFF
V: TRBV20-1; J: TRBJ1-1; length: 12; CDR3: CSANGGPTEAFF
V: TRBV13; J: TRBJ2-5; length: 16; CDR3: CASSLVGGGALETQYF
V: TRBV20-1; J: TRBJ2-7; length: 15; CDR3: CSATGTSGSSYEQYF
V: TRBV10-2; J: TRBJ2-2; length: 16; CDR3: CASSDITGTDTGELFF
V: TRBV5-1; J: TRBJ1-1; length: 13; CDR3: CASSLVMNTEAFF
V: TRBV29-1; J: TRBJ2-1; length: 12; CDR3: CSVGDGYNEQFF
V: TRBV7-8; J: TRBJ2-1; length: 17; CDR3: CASSLAPSASSYNEQFF
V: TRBV6-6; J: TRBJ2-5; length: 15; CDR3: CASSHSGRKQETQYF
V: TRBV6-6; J: TRBJ2-2; length: 14; CDR3: CASSYNLNTGELFF
V: TRBV5-1; J: TRBJ2-2; length: 17; CDR3: CASSTLGGGGNTGELFF
V: TRBV6-6; J: TRBJ2-2; length: 16; CDR3: CASSRTGALNTGELFF
V: TRBV29-1; J: TRBJ2-1; length: 12; CDR3: CSARDSSNGQFF
V: TRBV29-1; J: TRBJ2-7; length: 15; CDR3: CSVRRKGTGSYEQYF
V: TRBV20-1; J: TRBJ2-3; length: 14; CDR3: CSARVRGDTDTQYF
V: TRBV6-6; J: TRBJ2-3; length: 17; CDR3: CASSYGDARTGTDTQYF
V: TRBV29-1; J: TRBJ2-1; length: 15; CDR3: CSVEEIDRTYNEQFF
V: TRBV11-2; J: TRBJ2-1; length: 17; CDR3: CASSLTGGGAKDNEQFF
V: TRBV7-9; J: TRBJ1-1; length: 16; CDR3: CASSSAEGTVNTEAFF
V: TRBV7-9; J: TRBJ2-3; length: 18; CDR3: CASSLARLAGASAYTQYF
V: TRBV4-1; J: TRBJ1-1; length: 15; CDR3: CASSQERGLGTEAFF
V: TRBV5-4; J: TRBJ2-7; length: 13; CDR3: CASSDGGSYEQYF
V: TRBV14; J: TRBJ1-2; length: 13; CDR3: CASVSTENYGYTF
V: TRBV6-4; J: TRBJ2-3; length: 15; CDR3: CASSESVDGPDTQYF
V: TRBV7-9; J: TRBJ2-7; length: 14; CDR3: CASSFVGNPYEQYF
V: TRBV9; J: TRBJ2-3; length: 15; CDR3: CASSPQDAGTDAQYF
V: TRBV11-2; J: TRBJ2-3; length: 16; CDR3: CASSLVSGDYTDTQYF
V: TRBV18; J: TRBJ2-5; length: 16; CDR3: CASSPQRLAAEETQYF
V: TRBV7-9; J: TRBJ2-7; length: 12; CDR3: CASSFGEYEKYF
V: TRBV3-1; J: TRBJ2-3; length: 16; CDR3: CASSFRGRTFTDTQYF
V: TRBV5-1; J: TRBJ1-1; length: 15; CDR3: CASSLTAPGITEAFF
V: TRBV14; J: TRBJ2-2; length: 14; CDR3: CASSWTGNTGELFF
V: TRBV7-9; J: TRBJ2-1; length: 17; CDR3: CASSTTDNADSYNEQFF
V: TRBV30; J: TRBJ2-7; length: 13; CDR3: CALQDTRSYEQYF
V: TRBV6-2/TRBV6-3; J: TRBJ2-5; length: 16; CDR3: CASSYSGLAVGETQYF
V: TRBV29-1; J: TRBJ2-5; length: 13; CDR3: CSVELRYQETQYF
V: TRBV15; J: TRBJ2-7; length: 13; CDR3: CATSKVSGYEQYF
V: TRBV12-3/TRBV12-4; J: TRBJ2-7; length: 13; CDR3: CASSFGRTYEQYF
V: TRBV6-4; J: TRBJ2-1; length: 12; CDR3: CASSDSNFEQFF
V: TRBV7-9; J: TRBJ2-7; length: 16; CDR3: CASSQYLGLADYEQYF
V: TRBV12-3/TRBV12-4; J: TRBJ2-2; length: 16; CDR3: CASSRTGVLSTGELFF
V: TRBV9; J: TRBJ2-1; length: 13; CDR3: CASSGRLYNEQFF
V: TRBV28; J: TRBJ2-7; length: 15; CDR3: CASSLLRTPDYEQYF
V: TRBV7-8; J: TRBJ2-2; length: 15; CDR3: CASSILYGNTGELFF
V: TRBV5-1; J: TRBJ2-2; length: 11; CDR3: CATPFAGELFF
V: TRBV12-2; J: TRBJ1-1; length: 12; CDR3: CAREQIPREAFF
V: TRBV5-1; J: TRBJ2-7; length: 13; CDR3: CASSLEAHYEQYF
V: TRBV7-9; J: TRBJ2-2; length: 12; CDR3: CASSFVPGELVF
V: TRBV7-8; J: TRBJ2-3; length: 14; CDR3: CASSLVGGGDTQYF
V: TRBV29-1; J: TRBJ2-7; length: 13; CDR3: CSVTGDSSYEQYF
V: TRBV2; J: TRBJ2-3; length: 14; CDR3: CASPRGQPLDTQYF
V: TRBV29-1; J: TRBJ2-7; length: 12; CDR3: CSVGRGGYEQYF
V: TRBV28; J: TRBJ2-1; length: 16; CDR3: CASSSLAGGSYNEQFF